Given below is one T cell receptor beta chain in context. The antigen remains unidentified. Looked up from germline, CDR1 is MGHRA and CDR2 is YSYEKL. There are 16 residues in the CDR3. This sample is drawn from a study of CXCR3-negative and CXCR3-positive naive CD8 T cells. Whole-study results and caveats: CXCR3 levels fell partly with cryopreservation; most assays relied on fresh PBMCs. Because surface CD5 did not distinguish the naive subsets, TCR strength was inferred from TRB CDR3 properties. CXCR3-negative naive cells had less hydrophobic TRB CDR3s than did CXCR3-positive naive cells.

The naive CD8+ gate required CD45RO-CCR7+CD27+CD95- phenotype. Libraries of TRB cDNA were made by 5' RACE and carried UMIs. TCRdb reprocessed the 5' RACE reads, with one entry per CDR3 protein and no DNA. In total, the table holds approximately 88,000 distinct CDR3 sequences. The chain is built from TRBV4-1 and TRBJ2-1; TCRdb selects TRBD2, and the lack of DNA leaves this call unchecked. The clonotype was recovered from a human donor in good health. Some clones in this sample may be carry-over from other donors' samples. Sample: naive CXCR3- CD8+ T cells from blood. The subset denotes: CD45RO-CCR7+CD27+CD95- naive CD8+ T cells lacking CXCR3 (TNR3-). This chain's CDR3 is CASSRRLAGARDEQFF.